The sequence of this T cell receptor beta chain was determined in a study of tumor-infiltrating lymphocytes in localized non-small cell lung cancer. Study-wide results and limits: TCR sequencing covered a subset of patients with enough tissue. TCRbeta sequencing showed higher T cell infiltration in tumors than uninvolved lung.

A word on this clone: What it binds is not known.

The CDR3 contains 14 residues. Per germline, CDR1 ENHRY and CDR2 SYGVKD. J was trimmed by 2 bases and V by 2 bases; bases with no gene match: 0. Produced via immunoSEQ multiplex PCR; TCRdb's table is partial and in-frame only. The sample yields about 13,000 clones, approximately 73% seen once. This TCR was recovered from a human donor with non-small cell lung cancer. What was sequenced was uninvolved lung tissue not adjacent to the tumor. This sequence joins TRBV10-3 and TRBJ2-3; 8 bases agree with TRBD2. As DNA, the CDR3 is TGTGCCATCAGTGAGGGACTAGCCACAGATACGCAGTATTTT. Protein sequence: CAISEGLATDTQYF.